Listed here are 29 T cell receptor beta chains from one sample, sequenced in a study of blood T cell repertoires in COVID-19. Assay used: immunoSEQ multiplex PCR; TCRdb lists only in-frame clones, some missing. The table records approximately 200,000 clones, roughly 94% of them present only once. The material sequenced was peripheral blood. Receptors were obtained from a man aged 25-45 years with COVID-19, enrolled during active disease.

The V gene is TRBV10-3, the J gene TRBJ1-4; D is uncertain. The CDR3 runs to 13 residues. Germline V CDR1 and CDR2: ENHRY, SYGVKD. Trimming left V 10 bases short and J 3 bases short, with 12 bases between. The CDR3 spells CATQNPANEKLFF. The CDR3 nucleotides read TGTGCCACCCAGAACCCCGCTAATGAAAAACTGTTTTTT.

The J gene is TRBJ1-3, the V gene TRBV7-3; D is uncertain. Germline CDR1 is SGHTA and CDR2 is FQGTGA. V dropped 2 bases and J dropped 16 bases, with 15 bases sitting between them. This CDR3 has 12 residues. The CDR3 coding sequence is TGTGCCAGCAGCTTAGATCCGACTCACGGGTATTTT. Residues: CASSLDPTHGYF.

The V gene is TRBV29-1, the J gene TRBJ1-2; 10 bases are a match to TRBD1. The length of the CDR3 is 12 residues. The germline CDR1 and CDR2 sequences are SQVTM and ANQGSEA. The junction had 7 bases not matched to a gene; V was cut back by 7 bases and J by 8 bases. CDR3 in DNA: TGCAGCGCAGGACAGGGGGAGGGCGGCTACACCTTC. Translated: CSAGQGEGGYTF. Complete variable domain (other parts from reference TRBV29-1 and TRBJ1-2): SAVISQKPSRDICQRGTSLTIQCQVDSQVTMMFWYRQQPGQSLTLIATANQGSEATYESGFVIDKFPISRPNLTFSTLTVSNMSPEDSSIYLCSAGQGEGGYTFGSGTRLTVV.

The V call is TRBV11-2, the J call TRBJ1-1, with TRBD1 identical over 7 bases. V lost 3 bases and J lost 6; bases outside the gene matches: 19. The CDR3 has 18 residues. The germline V gene encodes CDR1 SGHAT and CDR2 FQNNGV. The CDR3 DNA sequence: TGTGCCAGCAGCTTTCCTACCTCTCAGACAGGGAAAAATGCTGAAGCTTTCTTT. It encodes CASSFPTSQTGKNAEAFF.

This clone was counted a few times. The CDR3 reads CASSSGEGAEAFF. The CDR3 region has the DNA TGCGCCAGCAGCTCGGGGGAGGGAGCTGAAGCTTTCTTT. This chain links TRBV5-1 with TRBJ1-1; TRBD1 might be the D (5 bases). The V end lost 3 bases, the J end lost 6 bases, and 12 bases lay between the germline ends. The CDR3 extends over 13 amino acids. CDR1 and CDR2 (germline): SGHRS, YFSETQ.

The rearrangement links TRBV2 to TRBJ1-2; 10 bases are shared with TRBD1. The CDR3 spans 15 residues. Germline V lookup: CDR1 SNHLY, CDR2 FYNNEI. J gave up 8 bases and V 8 bases, and 14 bases lay outside the gene matches. The CDR3 DNA sequence: TGTGCCAGCCCCCCGCCGACAGGGGGCGAGGGAGGCTACACCTTC. It specifies CASPPPTGGEGGYTF.

The chain joins TRBV5-1 to TRBJ1-1; TRBD1 might be the D (6 bases). The V end was cut by 4 bases, the J end by 1 base, with 17 bases between. Germline V gene lookup returns CDR1 SGHRS and CDR2 YFSETQ. This CDR3 has 16 residues. The chain's CDR3 is CASSQEPAGANTEAFF. CDR3 DNA sequence: TGCGCCAGCAGCCAGGAGCCTGCAGGGGCGAACACTGAAGCTTTCTTT.

V and J are TRBV2 and TRBJ1-1; D unresolved. Deletions cut 5 bases from V and 11 bases from J, with 18 bases between. The germline V gene has CDR1 SNHLY and CDR2 FYNNEI. The CDR3 extends over 13 amino acids. The CDR3 DNA reads as TGTGCCAGCAGTCGTACGTATCTGGGCAGGGCTTTCTTT. It codes for CASSRTYLGRAFF. Filled out from reference TRBV2 and TRBJ1-1, the complete variable domain reads EPEVTQTPSHQVTQMGQEVILRCVPISNHLYFYWYRQILGQKVEFLVSFYNNEISEKSEIFDDQFSVERPDGSNFTLKIRSTKLEDSAMYFCASSRTYLGRAFFGQGTRLTVV.

This chain joins TRBV7-9 and TRBJ2-5; a weak D match, TRBD1 (6 bases). This CDR3 is built from 15 residues. In germline, CDR1 is SEHNR, CDR2 FQNEAQ (reference sequence). Trimming took 5 bases from V and 1 from J, leaving 14 bases between them. CDR3 DNA sequence: TGTGCCAGCAGCCCACCGGACAGTATCCAAGAGACCCAGTACTTC. Translating gives CASSPPDSIQETQYF.

V gene TRBV7-2 combines with J gene TRBJ1-1; D possibly corresponds to TRBD1 (6 bases). This CDR3 is 16 amino acids long. Germline CDR1 and CDR2: SGHTA and FQGNSA. Deletions cut 2 bases from V and 11 bases from J, with 24 bases between. The CDR3 DNA is TGTGCCAGCAGCTTATCCGGGACACTTCCCCGAACGTGGGCTTTCTTT. Amino acids: CASSLSGTLPRTWAFF.

The chain joins TRBV27 to TRBJ1-1; 7 nucleotides align to TRBD1. There are 15 residues in the CDR3. The V and J ends lost 4 bases and 2 bases, in that order; junction bases with no gene match: 7. Germline V gene lookup returns CDR1 MNHEY and CDR2 SMNVEV (reference sequence). In nucleotides, the CDR3 is TGTGCCAGCAGTTCCCGACAGGGTGTCAACACTGAAGCTTTCTTT. Its protein is CASSSRQGVNTEAFF.

This chain joins TRBV5-4 and TRBJ2-1; possibly TRBD2 for D (6 bases). Looked up from germline, CDR1 is SGHNT and CDR2 is YYREEE (reference sequence). The CDR3 is made up of 16 amino acids. V dropped 0 bases and J dropped 3 bases, with 13 bases sitting between them. This CDR3 is CASSLGGDANYNEQFF. CDR3 nucleotides: TGTGCCAGCAGCTTGGGGGGGGACGCCAACTACAATGAGCAGTTCTTC. Full variable domain (remainder filled in from reference TRBV5-4 and TRBJ2-1): ETGVTQSPTHLIKTRGQQVTLRCSSQSGHNTVSWYQQALGQGPQFIFQYYREEENGRGNFPPRFSGLQFPNYSSELNVNALELDDSALYLCASSLGGDANYNEQFFGPGTRLTVL.

The chain joins TRBV7-3 to TRBJ1-1; 8 nucleotides line up with TRBD1. Germline assignment: CDR1 SGHTA and CDR2 FQGTGA. The CDR3 loop spans 14 amino acids. Trimming at V came to 5 bases and at J to 3 bases, leaving 5 bases not matched to a gene. The CDR3 sequence: CASSTGGADTEAFF. The CDR3 region has the DNA TGTGCCAGCAGCACAGGGGGGGCAGACACTGAAGCTTTCTTT.

Worth noting for this clone: The sample contains more than one DNA sequence encoding this CDR3. The chain couples TRBV6-5 to TRBJ1-1; unclear D gene. This CDR3 contains 13 residues. Germline V lookup: CDR1 MNHEY, CDR2 SVGAGI. V was trimmed by 0 bases and J by 1 base, leaving 3 bases between them. The CDR3 loop is CASSYSQNTEAFF. As DNA, the CDR3 is TGTGCCAGCAGTTACTCTCAGAACACTGAAGCTTTCTTT.

The rearrangement links TRBV11-3 to TRBJ1-1, with TRBD1 matching 7 bases. The germline V gene has CDR1 SGHNT and CDR2 YENEEA. J lost 1 base, V lost 3 bases, and 5 bases had no gene match. The CDR3 spans 15 residues. CDR3 nucleotides: TGTGCCAGCAGCTTGGCAGGGGGTGAGAACACTGAAGCTTTCTTT. Amino acid sequence: CASSLAGGENTEAFF.

The chain combines TRBV18 with TRBJ1-3; D perhaps matches TRBD1 (6 bases). The CDR3 spans 15 residues. The V gene's germline CDR1 is KGHSH and CDR2 LQKENI. With 4 bases removed from V and 4 bases from J, the gap between germline ends came to 14 bases. The CDR3 region has the DNA TGTGCCAGCTCACTCGACAGGCTACGAGGAAACACCATATATTTT. Translating gives CASSLDRLRGNTIYF.

CDR3 in DNA: TGCGCCAGCAGCCCCCGACAGGGCCTGAACACTGAAGCTTTCTTT. This codes for CASSPRQGLNTEAFF. V usage is TRBV4-1 and J usage is TRBJ1-1; 7 bases map to TRBD1. Germline CDR1 MGHRA, CDR2 YSYEKL. This CDR3 contains 15 residues. With V trimmed by 4 bases and J by 0 bases, 5 bases remained unmatched.

The J gene is TRBJ2-7, the V gene TRBV2; the match to TRBD1 covers 8 bases. The CDR3 is made up of 15 amino acids. Trimming cost V 5 bases and J 0 bases; bases outside gene matches: 6. Germline lookup yields CDR1 SNHLY and CDR2 FYNNEI. The CDR3 protein is CASSLDRGPSYEQYF. CDR3 coding DNA: TGTGCCAGCAGTTTAGACAGGGGTCCCTCCTACGAGCAGTACTTC.

The rearrangement joins TRBV18 to TRBJ2-1; 8 bases align to TRBD2. V dropped 6 bases and J dropped 4; count of bases not matched to a gene: 8. Germline CDR1 reads KGHSH; CDR2 reads LQKENI. CDR3 length equals 15 residues. This CDR3 reads CASSRSGGEYNEQFF. The CDR3 DNA follows: TGTGCCAGCTCTAGGAGCGGGGGCGAATACAATGAGCAGTTCTTC.

This chain joins TRBV29-1 and TRBJ1-5, with 7 bases that match TRBD1. V was clipped by 6 bases and J by 3 bases; unmatched bases: 11. The CDR3 sequence is 15 residues long. Per the germline V gene, CDR1 is SQVTM and CDR2 is ANQGSEA. The CDR3 bases are TGCAGCGTCCAGTTAGACAGGGCGGACAATCAGCCCCAGCATTTT. This gives the protein CSVQLDRADNQPQHF.

The chain employs TRBV6-5 and TRBJ2-4; TRBD2 might be the D (6 bases). From germline, CDR1 is MNHEY and CDR2 SVGAGI. V was pared by 11 bases and J by 2 bases, with 13 bases between. This CDR3 spans 13 amino acids. CDR3 protein: CAGGGVTKNIQYF. The CDR3 DNA follows: TGTGCCGGAGGAGGGGTAACCAAAAACATTCAGTACTTC.

This clone was counted a single time. The genes are TRBV5-5 and TRBJ1-2; D ambiguous. Germline values: CDR1 SGHKS, CDR2 YYEKEE (reference sequence). There are 14 residues in the CDR3. V lost 0 bases and J 0 bases, leaving 6 bases between the germline ends. The CDR3: CASSLGGANYGYTF. CDR3 in DNA: TGTGCCAGCAGCTTGGGAGGAGCTAACTATGGCTACACCTTC. The variable domain in full, completed from reference TRBV5-5 and TRBJ1-2, reads DAGVTQSPTHLIKTRGQQVTLRCSPISGHKSVSWYQQVLGQGPQFIFQYYEKEERGRGNFPDRFSARQFPNYSSELNVNALLLGDSALYLCASSLGGANYGYTFGSGTRLTVV.

The CDR3 nucleotides read TGTGCCAGCAGCTTGGTAGGCGGTCCCTCTGGAAACACCATATATTTT. Protein: CASSLVGGPSGNTIYF. The chain carries TRBV5-4 and TRBJ1-3; D not resolved. Trimming took off 0 bases at V and 0 bases at J, with 10 bases between the two ends. CDR1 SGHNT and CDR2 YYREEE come from the germline V gene (reference sequence). This CDR3 contains 16 residues.

The chain recombines TRBV7-9 with TRBJ1-2; 8 nucleotides agree with TRBD1. J lost 2 bases, V lost 3 bases, and 2 bases had no gene match. CDR3 length: 14 residues. Looked up from germline, CDR1 is SEHNR and CDR2 is FQNEAQ (reference sequence). The CDR3 here is CASSFGQGNYGYTF. DNA of the CDR3: TGTGCCAGCAGCTTCGGACAGGGCAACTATGGCTACACCTTC.

The chain uses TRBV19 and TRBJ1-3, with D possibly being TRBD1 (6 bases). The CDR3 has 15 residues. Trimming took off 4 bases at V and 0 bases at J, with 10 bases between the two ends. Germline CDR1 and CDR2: LNHDA and SQIVND (reference sequence). This chain's CDR3 is CASSKQGLSGNTIYF. The CDR3 DNA follows: TGTGCCAGTAGTAAACAGGGCCTCTCTGGAAACACCATATATTTT.

The J gene is TRBJ2-5, the V gene TRBV6-6, with 9 nucleotides matching TRBD2. The J segment lost 5 bases and the V segment lost 3 bases, leaving 7 bases of the junction unmatched. Germline V gene lookup returns CDR1 MNHNY and CDR2 SVGAGI (reference sequence). CDR3 length equals 15 residues. In nucleotides, the CDR3 is TGTGCCAGCAGTTATCAACGAGCGGGGGGTGAGACCCAGTACTTC. This translates into CASSYQRAGGETQYF.

The chain uses TRBV5-4 and TRBJ2-4; TRBD1 is a possible D gene (6 bases). Germline CDR1 SGHNT, CDR2 YYREEE (reference sequence). V was clipped by 4 bases and J by 0 bases, with 14 bases between them. The CDR3 loop spans 16 amino acids. The CDR3 protein is CASSEDSPLAKNIQYF. The CDR3 DNA sequence: TGTGCCAGCAGCGAGGACAGCCCGCTAGCCAAAAACATTCAGTACTTC.

The rearrangement uses TRBV30 and TRBJ1-5, with a possible D match to TRBD1 (6 bases). With 5 bases removed from V and 3 bases from J, the gap between germline ends came to 11 bases. The CDR3 loop spans 13 amino acids. Germline CDR1 reads GTSNPN; CDR2 reads SVGIG (reference sequence). The DNA of the CDR3 is TGTGCCTGGGCACAGGGAAACAATCAGCCCCAGCATTTT. As protein: CAWAQGNNQPQHF.

Of note for this clone: This specimen includes other DNA sequences encoding the same CDR3. The chain uses TRBV19 and TRBJ1-1, with D possibly being TRBD1 (6 bases). Per germline, CDR1 LNHDA and CDR2 SQIVND (reference sequence). The CDR3 length is 13 residues. The V and J ends lost 6 bases and 0 bases respectively, with 8 bases between them. The DNA for the CDR3 is TGTGCCAGTAGCACAGGGATGAACACTGAAGCTTTCTTT. Its translation: CASSTGMNTEAFF.